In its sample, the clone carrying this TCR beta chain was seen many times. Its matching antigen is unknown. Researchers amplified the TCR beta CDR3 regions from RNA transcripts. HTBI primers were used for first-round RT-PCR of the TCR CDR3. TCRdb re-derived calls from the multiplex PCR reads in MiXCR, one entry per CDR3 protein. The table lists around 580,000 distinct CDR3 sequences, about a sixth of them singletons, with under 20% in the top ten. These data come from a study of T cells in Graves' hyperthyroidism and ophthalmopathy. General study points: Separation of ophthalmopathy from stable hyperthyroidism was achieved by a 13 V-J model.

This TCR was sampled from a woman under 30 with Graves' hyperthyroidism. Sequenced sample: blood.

Written as DNA, the CDR3 is TGCAGCGTATCGAGGGTAAACAATGAGCAGTTCTTC. Encoded protein: CSVSRVNNEQFF. The V and J genes are TRBV29-1 and TRBJ2-1; possible D gene TRBD2, 5 bases. From germline, CDR1 is SQVTM and CDR2 ANQGSEA. There are 12 residues in the CDR3. V was pared by 6 bases and J by 5 bases, with 11 bases between.